The next 27 T cell receptor beta chains were all read from a single sample in a study of early T cells in non-severe SARS-CoV-2 infection. TCRdb processed the 5' RACE reads anew with MiXCR; each CDR3 protein has one entry. This table has about 55,000 distinct CDR3 sequences, roughly an eighth appearing once. Sequenced here: whole blood, sampled at baseline. These receptors were taken from an adult who was a healthcare worker with PCR-confirmed SARS-CoV-2 infection or an uninfected control (not recorded which).

J is TRBJ1-5 and V is TRBV6-2 or TRBV6-3; unclear D gene. V shed 4 bases and J shed 2 bases, with 15 bases lying between them. CDR3 length: 16 residues. Germline CDR1 and CDR2: MNHEY and SVGEGT. The CDR3: CASSFTRPEGNQPQHF. CDR3 DNA: TGTGCCAGCAGTTTCACTCGCCCGGAGGGCAATCAGCCCCAGCATTTT.

Comment on this clonotype: An end of the junction differs from the germline gene, which may be a read error. The chain recombines TRBV14 with TRBJ2-7; D is ambiguous. Germline values: CDR1 SGHDN, CDR2 FVKESK. The CDR3 sequence is 12 residues long. The CDR3 sequence: CASSQERTPRLF. DNA for the CDR3: TGTGCCAGCAGCCAAGAGAGAACACCAAGGCTCTTC.

V is TRBV7-9 and J is TRBJ2-7; D perhaps matches TRBD1 (6 bases). The CDR3 covers 14 residues. V lost 2 bases to trimming and J lost 5 bases, with 13 bases between them. CDR1 and CDR2 from the germline V gene are SEHNR and FQNEAQ (reference sequence). CDR3 nucleotide sequence: TGTGCCAGCAGCTTACGGACAGAGTTAAACGAGCAGTACTTC. Translating gives CASSLRTELNEQYF.

The rearrangement uses TRBV3-1 and TRBJ2-5; D gene ambiguous. With 8 bases removed from V and 0 bases from J, the gap between germline ends came to 7 bases. The CDR3 totals 12 residues. Germline V gene lookup returns CDR1 LGHDT and CDR2 YNNKEL (reference sequence). The DNA of the CDR3 is TGTGCCAGCCGATCCTACCAAGAGACCCAGTACTTC. Translated: CASRSYQETQYF.

The chain employs TRBV27 and TRBJ1-6; 10 nucleotides line up with TRBD1. The CDR3 covers 15 residues. Germline loops: CDR1 MNHEY, CDR2 SMNVEV (reference sequence). With V trimmed by 1 base and J by 7 bases, 1 base remained unmatched. The CDR3 is CASSLLGQGNSPLHF. The DNA for the CDR3 is TGTGCCAGCAGTTTATTGGGACAGGGGAATTCACCCCTCCACTTT.

This clonotype was found many times. The J gene is TRBJ2-1, the V gene TRBV4-1; unclear D gene. V dropped 5 bases and J dropped 0 bases, with 11 bases sitting between them. The CDR3 has 15 residues. Germline V gives CDR1 MGHRA, CDR2 YSYEKL. CDR3 nucleotide sequence: TGCGCCAGCAGCGGAAGCGCGGTCTCCTACAATGAGCAGTTCTTC. It specifies CASSGSAVSYNEQFF.

This clonotype was counted only a few times. The rearrangement joins TRBV5-1 to TRBJ2-5; TRBD1 agrees at 7 bases. The V gene's germline CDR1 is SGHRS and CDR2 YFSETQ. The CDR3 contains 15 residues. J lost 0 bases, V lost 3 bases, and 5 bases had no gene match. Here the CDR3 reads CASSSGQLYQETQYF. The CDR3 DNA reads TGCGCCAGCAGCTCGGGACAGCTGTACCAAGAGACCCAGTACTTC.

The CDR3 spells CASSSTGIEAFF. In DNA form, the CDR3 reads TGTGCCAGCAGCTCCACAGGGATTGAAGCTTTCTTT. This chain uses TRBV6-5 with TRBJ1-1; D is perhaps TRBD1 (6 bases). V was pared by 6 bases and J by 7 bases, with 12 bases between. Looked up from germline, CDR1 is MNHEY and CDR2 is SVGAGI. The CDR3 has 12 amino acids.

This clonotype was seen more than once but under ten times. The J gene is TRBJ2-7, the V gene TRBV9; D gene ambiguous. This CDR3 region has 14 residues. Trimming removed 0 bases from V and 6 bases from J, with 13 bases in between. CDR1 SGDLS and CDR2 YYNGEE come from the germline V gene. The CDR3 bases are TGTGCCAGCAGCGTAGGAAGGATGGGGTCCGAGCAGTACTTC. Translation: CASSVGRMGSEQYF.

Ten or more counts support this clonotype. The CDR3 reads CASSLLAGGPGETQYF. The DNA of the CDR3 is TGTGCCAGCAGTTTATTAGCGGGAGGGCCGGGAGAGACCCAGTACTTC. The chain uses TRBV27 and TRBJ2-5; the match to TRBD2 covers 11 bases. V shed 1 base and J 4 bases; nucleotides not matched to a gene: 5. Germline V CDR1 and CDR2: MNHEY, SMNVEV (reference sequence). The CDR3 length is 16 residues.

This chain uses TRBV9 with TRBJ2-7; 14 bases line up with TRBD2. V was pared by 4 bases and J by 5 bases, with 5 bases of the junction left unmatched. Germline V gene data show CDR1 as SGDLS and CDR2 as YYNGEE. The length of the CDR3 is 15 residues. Written as DNA, the CDR3 is TGTGCCAGCAGCCCTGGGACTAGCGGGGGTGACGAGCAGTACTTC. This translates into CASSPGTSGGDEQYF.

The rearrangement joins TRBV7-6 to TRBJ2-6; 9 nucleotides match TRBD1. V was pared by 3 bases and J by 5 bases, with 11 bases of the junction left unmatched. The CDR3 length is 18 residues. Germline V gene data show CDR1 as SGHVS and CDR2 as FNYEAQ. In DNA form, the CDR3 reads TGTGCCAGCAGCTTTGGGCCTGTTGGGACAGGGAGGGCCAACGTCCTGACTTTC. It specifies CASSFGPVGTGRANVLTF.

This clonotype was counted a few times. This chain joins TRBV11-3 and TRBJ2-2; a weak D match, TRBD1 (5 bases). Germline assignment: CDR1 SGHNT and CDR2 YENEEA. V lost 0 bases and J lost 7, with 6 bases in between. There are 13 residues in the CDR3. CDR3 coding DNA: TGTGCCAGCAGCTTAGAGGGGCTCGGGGAGCTGTTTTTT. The encoded protein is CASSLEGLGELFF.

This clonotype came up a few times. The V and J genes are TRBV11-3 and TRBJ2-5; 10 positions agree with TRBD2. V dropped 5 bases and J dropped 5; count of bases not matched to a gene: 2. CDR1 SGHNT and CDR2 YENEEA come from the germline V gene. This CDR3 has 13 amino acids. The CDR3 DNA follows: TGTGCCAGCAGCGCTAGCGGGGGTGAGACCCAGTACTTC. It codes for CASSASGGETQYF.

The J gene is TRBJ2-7, the V gene TRBV6-2 or TRBV6-3, with a tentative D call TRBD1 (5 bases). The V gene's germline CDR1 is MNHEY and CDR2 SVGEGT. V lost 6 bases and J lost 6, with 15 bases in between. This CDR3 has 13 amino acids. The CDR3: CASSPLGLREQYF. CDR3 coding DNA: TGTGCCAGCAGCCCCTTGGGGCTGCGCGAGCAGTACTTC.

This clonotype showed up many times. This chain links TRBV4-3 with TRBJ1-6, with TRBD1 as a possible D gene (6 bases). The V gene's germline CDR1 is LGHNA and CDR2 YSLEER. V was trimmed by 0 bases and J by 5 bases, leaving 11 bases between them. The CDR3 covers 16 residues. The CDR3 DNA follows: TGCGCCAGCAGCCAAGAAACAGGGATTAATAATTCACCCCTCCACTTT. It encodes CASSQETGINNSPLHF.

This clonotype was detected only a few times. The chain recombines TRBV12-3 or TRBV12-4 with TRBJ1-1, with 12 bases identical to TRBD1. V lost 5 bases to trimming and J lost 4 bases; unmatched junction nucleotides: 5. The CDR3 contains 15 residues. This CDR3 reads CASSMGGQGATEAFF. The CDR3, as DNA: TGTGCCAGCAGTATGGGGGGACAGGGGGCCACTGAAGCTTTCTTT.

This clonotype was counted a few times. The rearrangement uses TRBV20-1 and TRBJ2-5; 8 bases are shared with TRBD1. The CDR3 length is 16 residues. Germline trimming cut 2 bases from V and 1 base from J; bases unmatched to any gene: 9. Germline V gives CDR1 DFQATT, CDR2 SNEGSKA (reference sequence). The CDR3 region has the DNA TGCAGTGCTAGATGCTATCCAGGGGGCCTCCAAGAGACCCAGTACTTC. It yields the protein CSARCYPGGLQETQYF.

This clonotype was recorded at least ten times. The chain joins TRBV7-6 to TRBJ2-5, with 15 bases matching TRBD2. The CDR3 totals 17 residues. CDR1 is SGHVS, CDR2 FNYEAQ, per germline. After removal of 5 bases from V and 1 base from J, the junction contained 5 bases not matched to a gene. The CDR3 loop reads CASSKGLAGGIQETQYF. In nucleotides, the CDR3 is TGTGCCAGCAGCAAGGGACTAGCGGGGGGTATCCAAGAGACCCAGTACTTC.

This clonotype was counted a few times. The rearrangement links TRBV4-1 to TRBJ2-1; the D is unclear. CDR1 and CDR2 (germline): MGHRA, YSYEKL. Trimming left V 4 bases short and J 0 bases short, with 16 bases between. The CDR3 has 17 residues. The CDR3 DNA sequence: TGCGCCAGCAGCCGGAGCAATCGGCGGAGCTCCTACAATGAGCAGTTCTTC. Translation: CASSRSNRRSSYNEQFF.

This clonotype was counted only a few times. The rearrangement joins TRBV25-1 to TRBJ1-6; D unresolved. CDR3 length: 14 residues. Germline CDR1 and CDR2: MGHDK and SYGVNS. Trimming took 8 bases from V and 10 from J, leaving 18 bases between them. CDR3 DNA sequence: TGTGCCAGCTCCGGACTGGGCGGCGGGTCACCCCTCCACTTT. It is translated as CASSGLGGGSPLHF. Together with reference TRBV25-1 and TRBJ1-6, the CDR3 gives the full variable domain: EADIYQTPRYLVIGTGKKITLECSQTMGHDKMYWYQQDPGMELHLIHYSYGVNSTEKGDLSSESTVSRIRTEHFPLTLESARPSHTSQYLCASSGLGGGSPLHFGNGTRLTVT.

This clonotype appeared a few times. V usage is TRBV11-3 and J usage is TRBJ2-5; tentatively, D is TRBD1 (6 bases). V was cut by 3 bases and J by 2 bases, with 10 bases left in between. Germline V lookup: CDR1 SGHNT, CDR2 YENEEA. This CDR3 contains 14 residues. The CDR3 loop reads CASSFRTAQETQYF. DNA of the CDR3: TGTGCCAGCAGCTTTAGGACAGCTCAAGAGACCCAGTACTTC.

This clonotype was seen at least ten times. The V call is TRBV5-8, the J call TRBJ2-1, with 7 bases identical to TRBD2. J was trimmed by 8 bases and V by 1 base; bases with no gene match: 3. The CDR3 has 13 residues. CDR1 is SGHTS and CDR2 is YDEGEE in the germline V gene. The CDR3 DNA follows: TGTGCCAGCAGCTTGCAGGGAGGGCATGAGCAGTTCTTC. Translating it yields CASSLQGGHEQFF. Full variable domain (outside the CDR3, taken from reference TRBV5-8 and TRBJ2-1): EAGVTQSPTHLIKTRGQQATLRCSPISGHTSVYWYQQALGLGLQFLLWYDEGEERNRGNFPPRFSGRQFPNYSSELNVNALELEDSALYLCASSLQGGHEQFFGPGTRLTVL.

The chain recombines TRBV5-1 with TRBJ2-3; D call uncertain. This CDR3 region has 14 residues. Trimming took 4 bases from V and 1 from J, leaving 10 bases between them. Germline CDR1 is SGHRS and CDR2 is YFSETQ. CDR3 DNA: TGCGCCAGCAGCCCCACTCCAGGCACAGATACGCAGTATTTT. Its protein product is CASSPTPGTDTQYF.

This clonotype was seen repeatedly, ten times or more. The genes are TRBV4-1 and TRBJ2-4, with D tentatively TRBD1 or TRBD2 (7 bases each). The CDR3 loop spans 14 amino acids. Germline-derived CDR1 and CDR2 are MGHRA and YSYEKL. V was trimmed by 0 bases and J by 8 bases, leaving 11 bases between them. CDR3 amino acids: CASSQDPGGDIQYF. CDR3 coding DNA: TGCGCCAGCAGCCAAGACCCAGGGGGGGACATTCAGTACTTC.

V and J are TRBV7-6 and TRBJ2-7; perhaps TRBD2 as D (6 bases). The germline gives CDR1 SGHVS, CDR2 FNYEAQ. The ends were cut back, 5 bases at V and 0 bases at J, with 14 bases in the middle. CDR3 size: 15 residues. The CDR3 spells CASSPGLLTSYEQYF. CDR3 coding DNA: TGTGCCAGCAGCCCGGGACTTCTAACCTCCTACGAGCAGTACTTC.

The genes are TRBV30 and TRBJ2-7; D gene ambiguous. The CDR3 extends over 12 amino acids. Germline values: CDR1 GTSNPN, CDR2 SVGIG (reference sequence). With 0 bases removed from V and 0 bases from J, the gap between germline ends came to 3 bases. Written as DNA, the CDR3 is TGTGCCTGGAGTGTAGACTCCTACGAGCAGTACTTC. Its protein is CAWSVDSYEQYF.